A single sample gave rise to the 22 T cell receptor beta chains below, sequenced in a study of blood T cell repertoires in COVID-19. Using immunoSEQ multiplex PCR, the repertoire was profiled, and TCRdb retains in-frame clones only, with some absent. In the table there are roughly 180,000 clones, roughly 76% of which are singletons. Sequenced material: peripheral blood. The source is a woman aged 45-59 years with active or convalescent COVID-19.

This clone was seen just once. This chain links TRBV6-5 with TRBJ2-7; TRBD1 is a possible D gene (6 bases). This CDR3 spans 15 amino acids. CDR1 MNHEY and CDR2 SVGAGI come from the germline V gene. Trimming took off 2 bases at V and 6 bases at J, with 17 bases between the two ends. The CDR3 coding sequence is TGTGCCAGCAGTTACAAGGCAGGGGCGACTCTCGAGCAGTACTTC. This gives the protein CASSYKAGATLEQYF.

The CDR3 bases are TGCGCCAGCAGCCCGGGACTAGCGGGCCAGGTCTACGAGCAGTACTTC. Translated, it gives CASSPGLAGQVYEQYF. This chain joins TRBV4-1 and TRBJ2-7; 12 nucleotides match TRBD2. The CDR3 spans 16 residues. J was trimmed by 3 bases and V by 4 bases; bases with no gene match: 7. From germline, CDR1 is MGHRA and CDR2 YSYEKL.

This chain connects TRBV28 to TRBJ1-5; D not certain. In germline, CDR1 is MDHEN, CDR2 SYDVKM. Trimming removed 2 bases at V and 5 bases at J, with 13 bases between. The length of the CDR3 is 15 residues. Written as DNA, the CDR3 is TGTGCCAGCAGTTTAACGGGGAGAGGGTATCAGCCCCAGCATTTT. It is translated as CASSLTGRGYQPQHF.

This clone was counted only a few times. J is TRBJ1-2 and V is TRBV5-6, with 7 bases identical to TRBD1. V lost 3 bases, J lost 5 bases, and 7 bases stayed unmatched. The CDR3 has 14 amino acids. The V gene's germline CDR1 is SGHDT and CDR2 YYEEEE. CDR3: CASSSEDRIYGYTF. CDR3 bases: TGTGCCAGCAGCTCTGAGGACAGGATATATGGCTACACCTTC.

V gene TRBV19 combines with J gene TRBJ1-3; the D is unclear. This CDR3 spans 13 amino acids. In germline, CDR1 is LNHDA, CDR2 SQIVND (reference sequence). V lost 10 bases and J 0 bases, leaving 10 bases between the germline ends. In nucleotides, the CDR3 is TGTGCCACCCGAGCGGGCTCTGGAAACACCATATATTTT. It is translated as CATRAGSGNTIYF.

The DNA for the CDR3 is TGTGCCAGCAGTTTACGGCGGGGGGAGACCCAGTACTTC. Translating gives CASSLRRGETQYF. V gene TRBV27 combines with J gene TRBJ2-5; 7 nucleotides line up with TRBD2. V shed 2 bases, J shed 5 bases, and the junction held 2 bases outside the gene matches. The CDR3 spans 13 residues. Germline V gives CDR1 MNHEY, CDR2 SMNVEV (reference sequence).

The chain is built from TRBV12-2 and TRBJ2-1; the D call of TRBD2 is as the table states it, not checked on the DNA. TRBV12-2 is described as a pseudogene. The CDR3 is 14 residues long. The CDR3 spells CASRLGTEDNEQFF. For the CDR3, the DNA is TGTGCAAGTCGCTTAGGGACTGAGGACAATGAGCAGTTCTTC.

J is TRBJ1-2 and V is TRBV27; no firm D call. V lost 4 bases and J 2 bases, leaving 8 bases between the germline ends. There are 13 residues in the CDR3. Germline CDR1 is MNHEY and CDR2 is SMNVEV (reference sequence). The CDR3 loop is CASSYRGNYGYTF. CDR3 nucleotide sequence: TGTGCCAGCAGTTATCGGGGAAACTATGGCTACACCTTC.

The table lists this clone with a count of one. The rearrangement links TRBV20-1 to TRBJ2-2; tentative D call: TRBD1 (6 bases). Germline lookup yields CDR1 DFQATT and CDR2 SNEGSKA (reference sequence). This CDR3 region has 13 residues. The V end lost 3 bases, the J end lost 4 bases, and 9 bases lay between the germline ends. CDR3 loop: CSASSRGTGELFF. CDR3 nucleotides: TGCAGTGCTAGTTCCAGGGGCACCGGGGAGCTGTTTTTT.

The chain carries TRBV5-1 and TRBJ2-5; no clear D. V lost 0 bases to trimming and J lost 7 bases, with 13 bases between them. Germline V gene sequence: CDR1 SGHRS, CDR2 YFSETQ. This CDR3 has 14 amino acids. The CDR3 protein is CASSLDPGLGTQYF. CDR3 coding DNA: TGCGCCAGCAGCTTGGATCCAGGTCTGGGGACCCAGTACTTC.

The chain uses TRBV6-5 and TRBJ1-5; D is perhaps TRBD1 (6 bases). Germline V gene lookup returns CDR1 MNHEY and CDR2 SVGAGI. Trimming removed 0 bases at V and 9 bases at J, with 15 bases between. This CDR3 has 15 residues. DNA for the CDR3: TGTGCCAGCAGTTACTCGATACAGGGCCTTGGGCCCCAGCATTTT. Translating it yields CASSYSIQGLGPQHF.

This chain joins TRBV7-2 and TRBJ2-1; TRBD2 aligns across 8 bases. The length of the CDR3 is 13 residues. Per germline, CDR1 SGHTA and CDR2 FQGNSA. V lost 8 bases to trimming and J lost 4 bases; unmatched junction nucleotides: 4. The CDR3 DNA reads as TGTGCCAGCTATAGCGGGGCGTACAATGAGCAGTTCTTC. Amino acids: CASYSGAYNEQFF.

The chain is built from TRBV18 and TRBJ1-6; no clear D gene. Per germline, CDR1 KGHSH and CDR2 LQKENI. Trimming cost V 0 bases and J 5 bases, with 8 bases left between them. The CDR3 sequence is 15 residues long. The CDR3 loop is CASSPPYRDNSPLHF. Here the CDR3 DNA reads TGTGCCAGCTCACCACCTTACAGAGATAATTCACCCCTCCACTTT.

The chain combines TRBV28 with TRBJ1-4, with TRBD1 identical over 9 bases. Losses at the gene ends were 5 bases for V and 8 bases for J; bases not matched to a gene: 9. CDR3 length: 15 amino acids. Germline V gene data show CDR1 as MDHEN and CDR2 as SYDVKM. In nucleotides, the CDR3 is TGTGCCAGCAGTACTCCCGGGACAGGGTGGGAAAAACTGTTTTTT. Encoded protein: CASSTPGTGWEKLFF.

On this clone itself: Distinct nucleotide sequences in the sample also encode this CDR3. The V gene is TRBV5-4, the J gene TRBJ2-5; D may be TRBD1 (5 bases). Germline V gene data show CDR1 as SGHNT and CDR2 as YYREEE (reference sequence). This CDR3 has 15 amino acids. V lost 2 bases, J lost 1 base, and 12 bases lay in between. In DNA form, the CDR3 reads TGTGCCAGCAGCTTCGATAGGGGATTCCAAGAGACCCAGTACTTC. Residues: CASSFDRGFQETQYF.

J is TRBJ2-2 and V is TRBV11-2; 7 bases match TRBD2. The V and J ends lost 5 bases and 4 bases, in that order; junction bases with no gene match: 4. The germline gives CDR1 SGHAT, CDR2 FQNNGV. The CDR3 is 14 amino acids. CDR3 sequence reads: CASSQAGFTGELFF. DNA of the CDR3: TGTGCCAGCAGCCAAGCGGGGTTCACCGGGGAGCTGTTTTTT.

The CDR3 here is CASSAGLSAYEQYF. CDR3 sequence (DNA): TGTGCCAGCAGTGCGGGACTATCTGCCTACGAGCAGTACTTC. V is TRBV2 and J is TRBJ2-7, with 7 bases fitting TRBD2. Germline trimming cut 4 bases from V and 2 bases from J; bases unmatched to any gene: 5. The CDR3 covers 14 residues. Germline-derived CDR1 and CDR2 are SNHLY and FYNNEI.

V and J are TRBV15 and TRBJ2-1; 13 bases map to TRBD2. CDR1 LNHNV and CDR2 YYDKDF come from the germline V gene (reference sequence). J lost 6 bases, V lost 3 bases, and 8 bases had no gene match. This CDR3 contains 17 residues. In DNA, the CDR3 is TGTGCCACCAGCAGGGGCAGACTAGCGGGGGGTGTCAATGAGCAGTTCTTC. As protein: CATSRGRLAGGVNEQFF.

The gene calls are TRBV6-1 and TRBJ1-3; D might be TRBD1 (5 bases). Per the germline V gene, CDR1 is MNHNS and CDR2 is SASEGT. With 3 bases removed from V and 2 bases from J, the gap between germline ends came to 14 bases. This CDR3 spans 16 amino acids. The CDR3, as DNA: TGTGCCAGCAGTGATGGTTCGGGGGGAACTGGAAACACCATATATTTT. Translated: CASSDGSGGTGNTIYF.

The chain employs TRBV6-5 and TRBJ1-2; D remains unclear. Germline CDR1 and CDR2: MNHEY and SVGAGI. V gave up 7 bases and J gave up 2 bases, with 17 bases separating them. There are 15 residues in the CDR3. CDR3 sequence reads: CASKRGTASNYGYTF. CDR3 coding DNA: TGTGCCAGCAAACGCGGCACGGCTTCAAACTATGGCTACACCTTC.

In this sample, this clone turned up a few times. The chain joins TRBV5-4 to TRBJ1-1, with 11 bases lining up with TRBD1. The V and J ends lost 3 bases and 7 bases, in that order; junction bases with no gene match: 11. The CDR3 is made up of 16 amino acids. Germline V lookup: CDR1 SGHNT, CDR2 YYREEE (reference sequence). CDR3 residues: CASSYPGQGDRIEAFF. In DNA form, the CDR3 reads TGTGCCAGCAGCTATCCGGGACAGGGGGACCGGATTGAAGCTTTCTTT.

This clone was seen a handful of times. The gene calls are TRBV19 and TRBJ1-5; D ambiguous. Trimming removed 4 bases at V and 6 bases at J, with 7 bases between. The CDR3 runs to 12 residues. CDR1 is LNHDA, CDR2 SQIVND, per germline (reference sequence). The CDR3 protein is CASSKLLQPQHF. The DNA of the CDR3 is TGTGCCAGTAGTAAACTTCTTCAGCCCCAGCATTTT.